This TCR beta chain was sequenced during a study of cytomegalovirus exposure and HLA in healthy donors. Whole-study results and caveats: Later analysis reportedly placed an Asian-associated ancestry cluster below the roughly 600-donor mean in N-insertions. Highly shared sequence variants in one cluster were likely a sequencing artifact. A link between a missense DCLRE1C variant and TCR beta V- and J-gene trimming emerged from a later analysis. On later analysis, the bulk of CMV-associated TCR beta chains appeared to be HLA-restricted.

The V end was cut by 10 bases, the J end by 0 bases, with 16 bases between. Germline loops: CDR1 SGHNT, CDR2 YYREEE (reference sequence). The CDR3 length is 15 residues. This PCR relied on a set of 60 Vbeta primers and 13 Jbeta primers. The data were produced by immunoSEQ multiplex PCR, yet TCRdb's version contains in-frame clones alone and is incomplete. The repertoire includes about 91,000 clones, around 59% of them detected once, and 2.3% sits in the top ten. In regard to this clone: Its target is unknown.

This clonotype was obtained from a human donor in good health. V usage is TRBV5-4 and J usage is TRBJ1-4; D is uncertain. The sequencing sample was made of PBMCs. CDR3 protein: CAWGGPSATNEKLFF. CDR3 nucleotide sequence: TGTGCCTGGGGAGGGCCAAGTGCAACTAATGAAAAACTGTTTTTT.